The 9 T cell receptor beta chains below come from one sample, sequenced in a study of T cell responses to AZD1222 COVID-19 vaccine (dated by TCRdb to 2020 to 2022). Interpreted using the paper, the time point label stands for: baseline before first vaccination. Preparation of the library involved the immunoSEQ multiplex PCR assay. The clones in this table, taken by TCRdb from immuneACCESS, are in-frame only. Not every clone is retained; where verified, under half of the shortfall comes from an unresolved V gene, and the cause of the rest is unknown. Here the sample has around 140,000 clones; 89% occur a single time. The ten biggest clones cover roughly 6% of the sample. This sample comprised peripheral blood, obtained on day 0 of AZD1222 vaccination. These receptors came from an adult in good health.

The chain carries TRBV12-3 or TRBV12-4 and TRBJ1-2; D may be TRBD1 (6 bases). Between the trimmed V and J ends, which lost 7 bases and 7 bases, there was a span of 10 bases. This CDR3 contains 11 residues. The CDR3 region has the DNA TGTGCCAGCACCATGGGGGCTGGCTACACCTTC. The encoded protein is CASTMGAGYTF.

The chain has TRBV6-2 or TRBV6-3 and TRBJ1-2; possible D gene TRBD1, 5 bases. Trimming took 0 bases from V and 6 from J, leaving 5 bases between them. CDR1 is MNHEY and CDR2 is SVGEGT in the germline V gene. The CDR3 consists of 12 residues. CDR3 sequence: CASSYSQDGYTF. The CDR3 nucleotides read TGTGCCAGCAGTTACTCACAGGATGGCTACACCTTC.

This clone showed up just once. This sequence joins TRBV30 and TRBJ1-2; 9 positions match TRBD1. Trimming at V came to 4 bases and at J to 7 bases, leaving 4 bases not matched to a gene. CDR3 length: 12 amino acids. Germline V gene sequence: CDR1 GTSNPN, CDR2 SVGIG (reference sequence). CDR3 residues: CAWIQGAGGYTF. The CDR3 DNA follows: TGTGCCTGGATACAGGGGGCGGGTGGCTACACCTTC. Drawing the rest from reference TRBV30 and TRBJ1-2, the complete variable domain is SQTIHQWPATLVQPVGSPLSLECTVEGTSNPNLYWYRQAAGRGLQLLFYSVGIGQISSEVPQNLSASRPQDRQFILSSKKLLLSDSGFYLCAWIQGAGGYTFGSGTRLTVV.

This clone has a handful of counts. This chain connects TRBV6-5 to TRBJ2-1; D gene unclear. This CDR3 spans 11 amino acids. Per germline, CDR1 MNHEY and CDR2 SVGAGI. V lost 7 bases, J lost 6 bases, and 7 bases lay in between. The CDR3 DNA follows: TGTGCCAGCACCCTCGGCAATGAGCAGTTCTTC. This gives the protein CASTLGNEQFF.

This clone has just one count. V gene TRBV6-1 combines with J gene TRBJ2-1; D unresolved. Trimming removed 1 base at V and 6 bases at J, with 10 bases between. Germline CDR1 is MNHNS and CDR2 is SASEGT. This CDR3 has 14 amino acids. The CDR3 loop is CASSEGAESNEQFF. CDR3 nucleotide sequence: TGTGCCAGCAGTGAAGGGGCCGAATCCAATGAGCAGTTCTTC.

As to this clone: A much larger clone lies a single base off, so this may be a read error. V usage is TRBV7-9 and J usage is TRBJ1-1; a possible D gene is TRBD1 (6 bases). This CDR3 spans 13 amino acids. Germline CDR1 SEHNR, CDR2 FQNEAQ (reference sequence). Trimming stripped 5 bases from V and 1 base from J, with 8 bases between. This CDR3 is CASSRGGNTEAFF. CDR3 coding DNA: TGTGCCAGCAGCCGAGGGGGGAACACTGAAGCTTTCTTT.

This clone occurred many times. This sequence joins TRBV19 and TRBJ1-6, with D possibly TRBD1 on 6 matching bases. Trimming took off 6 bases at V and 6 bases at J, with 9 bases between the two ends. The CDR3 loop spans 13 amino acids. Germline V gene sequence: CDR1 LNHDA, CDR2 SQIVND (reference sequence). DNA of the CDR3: TGTGCCAGTAGCCGCAGGGGTAATTCACCCCTCCACTTT. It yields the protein CASSRRGNSPLHF.

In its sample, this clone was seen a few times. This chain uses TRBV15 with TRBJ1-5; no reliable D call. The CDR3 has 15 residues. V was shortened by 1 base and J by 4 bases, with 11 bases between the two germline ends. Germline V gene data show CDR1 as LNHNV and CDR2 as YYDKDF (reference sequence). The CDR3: CATSRAGSTNQPQHF. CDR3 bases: TGTGCCACCAGCAGAGCCGGCAGTACAAATCAGCCCCAGCATTTT.

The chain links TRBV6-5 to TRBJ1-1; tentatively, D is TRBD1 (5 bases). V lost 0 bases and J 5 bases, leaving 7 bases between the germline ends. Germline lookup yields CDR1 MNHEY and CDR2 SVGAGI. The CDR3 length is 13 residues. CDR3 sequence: CASSYSGETEAFF. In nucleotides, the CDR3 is TGTGCCAGCAGTTACTCAGGGGAAACTGAAGCTTTCTTT.